This TCR beta chain was recovered during a study of blood T cells in healthy people across ages. The table lists this clonotype with a few counts. Germline V CDR1 and CDR2: SQVTM, ANQGSEA. V was trimmed by 1 base and J by 0 bases, leaving 16 bases between them. The CDR3 length is 17 residues. The use of a sample-barcoded 5' primer and a J-beta primer mix characterized a second PCR of roughly 7 to 12 cycles. In TCRdb, the 5' RACE reads were re-called with MiXCR into one record per CDR3 protein. The table includes 1.8 million or so distinct CDR3 sequences, about two fifths detected once. This TCR was sampled from a human donor in good health. Sequenced input: blood. The gene calls are TRBV29-1 and TRBJ2-1, with D possibly being TRBD1 (6 bases). DNA of the CDR3: TGCAGCGTTGAAGGCCTACAGGGTTACAGCTCCTACAATGAGCAGTTCTTC. Protein: CSVEGLQGYSSYNEQFF.